This T cell receptor beta chain is drawn from a study of CD8+ T cells in alopecia areata. On the study more broadly: Those treated were given oral tofacitinib at 5 to 10 mg twice daily. Study outcomes and limitations: Normal scalp showed lower clonality than lesional scalp, especially alopecia totalis/universalis. Tofacitinib did not eliminate many expanded lesional clones from scalp or blood. The study found TCR sharing across patients less clear than in mice, possibly for HLA reasons.

Reverse transcription of extracted RNA yielded cDNA, which provided the sequencing template. TCRdb's table, derived via immunoSEQ multiplex PCR, lists solely in-frame clones and lacks some. Here the sample spans 250,000 to 350,000 clones, 60% being singletons. This clone was observed a handful of times. Its antigen is not known. Germline V CDR1 and CDR2: MNHEY, SVGAGI. The CDR3 is 14 amino acids. V lost 2 bases and J lost 1, with 8 bases in between. Described treatment: oral pan-JAK inhibitor, 5-10 mg twice daily. This TCR was recovered from a human donor with alopecia areata. V is TRBV6-5 and J is TRBJ1-1; D gene uncertain. This sample comprised CD4+ T cells sorted from blood, obtained between weeks 51 and 54, from a patient treated with tofacitinib. The CDR3 nucleotides are TGTGCCAGCAGTTACGGGCCCTCGAACACTGAAGCTTTCTTT. Its protein is CASSYGPSNTEAFF.